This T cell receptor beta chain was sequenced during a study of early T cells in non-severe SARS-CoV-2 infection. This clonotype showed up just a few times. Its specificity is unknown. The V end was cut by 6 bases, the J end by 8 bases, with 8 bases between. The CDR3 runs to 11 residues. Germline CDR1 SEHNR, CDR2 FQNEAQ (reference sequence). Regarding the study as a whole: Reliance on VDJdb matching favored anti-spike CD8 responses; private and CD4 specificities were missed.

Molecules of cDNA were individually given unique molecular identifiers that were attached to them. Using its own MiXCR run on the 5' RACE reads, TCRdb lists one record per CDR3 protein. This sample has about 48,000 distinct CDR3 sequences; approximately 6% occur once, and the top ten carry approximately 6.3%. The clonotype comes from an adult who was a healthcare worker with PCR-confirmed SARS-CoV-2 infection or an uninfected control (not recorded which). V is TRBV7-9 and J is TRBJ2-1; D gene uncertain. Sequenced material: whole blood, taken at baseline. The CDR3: CASRQEHEQFF. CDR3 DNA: TGTGCCAGCAGACAAGAGCATGAGCAGTTCTTC.